The rows below give T cell receptor beta chains drawn from one sample of a study of blood T cells in healthy people across ages. Via MiXCR, TCRdb re-called the 5' RACE reads, giving one row per CDR3 protein. The profile shows 1.5 million or so distinct CDR3 sequences, approximately 39% of them singletons. Sequencing input: blood. The receptor source for this set is a woman aged 18-30 years in good health. The CDR3 runs from the conserved cysteine through the conserved F or W. The D gene is left open where the match is weak. Only some rows state a clone size, as once, few, many or a class for expanded clones.

v_gene	j_gene	abundance	d_gene	CDR3aa	CDR3nt
TRBV28	TRBJ2-7	.	.	CASSFQGFPLEQYF	TGTGCCAGCAGTTTTCAGGGTTTCCCTCTCGAGCAGTACTTC
TRBV3-1	TRBJ2-5	many	.	CASSQDPVQETQYF	TGTGCCAGCAGCCAAGATCCCGTCCAAGAGACCCAGTACTTC
TRBV20-1	TRBJ1-4	.	.	CSARAHRYNEKLFF	TGCAGTGCTAGAGCCCACAGATACAATGAAAAACTGTTTTTT
TRBV27	TRBJ1-2	few	.	CASSLSQGPLYGYTF	TGTGCCAGCAGTTTAAGCCAAGGTCCCCTCTATGGCTACACCTTC
TRBV15	TRBJ2-7	.	TRBD2	CATRSRAGAYEQYF	TGTGCCACCAGATCACGAGCGGGGGCCTACGAGCAGTACTTC
TRBV7-2	TRBJ1-1	few	TRBD1	CASSRDRVEAFF	TGTGCCAGCAGCCGGGACAGGGTTGAAGCTTTCTTT
TRBV20-1	TRBJ1-6	.	TRBD1	CSARASQGTSPLHF	TGCAGTGCTAGAGCCTCACAGGGGACCTCACCCCTCCACTTT
TRBV4-2	TRBJ2-7	few	.	CASSQEFTRPSYEQYF	TGTGCCAGCAGCCAAGAGTTTACCCGACCCTCCTACGAGCAGTACTTC
TRBV7-9	TRBJ1-4	few	TRBD1	CASSSWDSATNEKLFF	TGTGCCAGCAGCTCCTGGGACAGCGCAACTAATGAAAAACTGTTTTTT
TRBV7-2	TRBJ2-3	.	.	CASSLVGVAFDTQYF	TGTGCCAGCAGCTTAGTCGGAGTAGCGTTTGATACGCAGTATTTT
TRBV6-6	TRBJ2-7	.	TRBD2	CASSYSWREVLNEQYF	TGTGCCAGCAGTTACTCTTGGCGGGAGGTCTTAAACGAGCAGTACTTC
TRBV12-3/TRBV12-4	TRBJ2-1	.	.	CASSPTGTRGNEQFF	TGTGCCAGCAGTCCTACCGGGACAAGGGGTAATGAGCAGTTCTTC
TRBV4-1	TRBJ2-7	many	TRBD2	CASSQDGTTSEQYF	TGCGCCAGCAGCCAAGATGGGACTACGAGTGAGCAGTACTTC
TRBV4-3	TRBJ2-3	.	.	CASSQEGQTTDTQYF	TGCGCCAGCAGCCAAGAGGGCCAGACCACAGATACGCAGTATTTT
TRBV10-3	TRBJ1-5	few	TRBD1	CAISESKGQGNQPQHF	TGTGCCATCAGTGAGTCGAAGGGACAGGGGAATCAGCCCCAGCATTTT
TRBV7-2	TRBJ1-1	.	.	CASSLGIHAFF	TGTGCCAGCAGCTTGGGAATTCACGCTTTCTTT
TRBV7-2	TRBJ2-3	.	.	CASIPPLDTDTQYF	TGTGCCAGCATCCCCCCCCTGGACACAGATACGCAGTATTTT
TRBV3-1	TRBJ1-2	few	.	CASSQDTSTLYGYTF	TGTGCCAGCAGCCAAGATACTTCGACACTCTATGGCTACACCTTC
TRBV29-1	TRBJ1-1	many	.	CSVEGLNTEAFF	TGCAGCGTTGAAGGTTTGAACACTGAAGCTTTCTTT
TRBV7-2	TRBJ2-6	many	.	CASRSSGANVLTF	TGTGCCAGCAGATCCTCTGGGGCCAACGTCCTGACTTTC
TRBV6-5	TRBJ2-1	.	TRBD2	CASSRSGTSGGHEQFF	TGTGCCAGCAGTCGCTCCGGGACTAGCGGGGGCCATGAGCAGTTCTTC
TRBV20-1	TRBJ1-4	.	.	CSAPVGTTREKLFF	TGCAGTGCGCCCGTGGGGACGACAAGGGAAAAACTGTTTTTT
TRBV29-1	TRBJ1-1	.	.	CSSKRGQGTEAFF	TGCAGCTCGAAGCGGGGGCAGGGCACTGAAGCTTTCTTT
TRBV29-1	TRBJ2-7	.	.	CRVARGPPLYNEQYF	TGCAGAGTAGCCCGGGGTCCCCCCCTTTACAATGAGCAGTACTTC
TRBV12-3/TRBV12-4	TRBJ2-3	few	.	CASSLYAWSTDTQYF	TGTGCCAGCAGTTTATATGCTTGGAGCACAGATACGCAGTATTTT
TRBV19	TRBJ2-1	few	TRBD2	CASSIMTGSGGLDEQFF	TGTGCCAGTAGTATTATGACGGGTAGCGGGGGGTTAGATGAGCAGTTCTTC
TRBV6-5	TRBJ2-2	.	.	CASQAFANTGELFF	TGTGCCAGCCAGGCGTTCGCGAACACCGGGGAGCTGTTTTTT
TRBV20-1	TRBJ1-1	few	TRBD1	CSASGDSNTEAFF	TGCAGTGCCTCCGGGGACAGCAACACTGAAGCTTTCTTT
TRBV11-2	TRBJ2-5	few	.	CASSLWGATKEQYF	TGTGCCAGCAGCTTATGGGGGGCGACCAAGGAGCAGTACTTC
TRBV6-5	TRBJ2-3	.	TRBD2	CASSYLAGPSTDTQYF	TGTGCCAGCAGTTATCTAGCGGGGCCCAGCACAGATACGCAGTATTTT
TRBV2	TRBJ2-3	.	TRBD2	CASSLTRLAGISNDTQYF	TGTGCCAGCAGTCTAACGAGACTAGCGGGGATTAGCAATGATACGCAGTATTTT
TRBV4-2	TRBJ2-3	few	TRBD2	CASSLPGTSGTTDTQYF	TGTGCCAGCAGTTTGCCCGGGACTAGCGGGACAACAGATACGCAGTATTTT